Listed here are 22 T cell receptor beta chains from one sample, sequenced in a study of T cells in Graves' hyperthyroidism and ophthalmopathy. The investigators amplified TCR beta CDR3 regions from RNA transcripts. TCR CDR3 regions were first amplified by RT-PCR with HTBI primers. MiXCR, run by TCRdb on the multiplex PCR reads, gives a single entry per CDR3 protein. The table has hundreds of thousands of distinct CDR3 sequences, roughly 14% seen once. Sequencing was carried out using blood. These receptor sequences come from a woman aged 40 to 55 with Graves' ophthalmopathy.

The J gene is TRBJ1-5, the V gene TRBV19; D is uncertain. CDR1 and CDR2 (germline): LNHDA, SQIVND (reference sequence). The V and J ends lost 7 bases and 1 base respectively, with 11 bases between them. This CDR3 contains 14 residues. CDR3 in DNA: TGTGCCAGTATGTTGGGTATCAGCAATCAGCCCCAGCATTTT. Amino acids: CASMLGISNQPQHF. Complete variable domain (other parts from reference TRBV19 and TRBJ1-5): DGGITQSPKYLFRKEGQNVTLSCEQNLNHDAMYWYRQDPGQGLRLIYYSQIVNDFQKGDIAEGYSVSREKKESFPLTVTSAQKNPTAFYLCASMLGISNQPQHFGDGTRLSIL.

This clonotype was recorded many times. The chain uses TRBV2 and TRBJ2-7, with D unresolved. Trimming removed 5 bases at V and 1 base at J, with 9 bases between. Per germline, CDR1 SNHLY and CDR2 FYNNEI. This CDR3 has 13 amino acids. In DNA, the CDR3 is TGTGCCAGCAGTAGCTGGGGATCCTACGAGCAGTACTTC. Translation gives CASSSWGSYEQYF.

This clonotype was seen only a few times. The genes are TRBV6-2 or TRBV6-3 and TRBJ1-2; 8 bases are shared with TRBD1. Germline CDR1 MNHEY, CDR2 SVGEGT. J gave up 6 bases and V 5 bases, and 5 bases lay outside the gene matches. The CDR3 sequence is 13 residues long. The CDR3 DNA sequence: TGTGCCAGCAGTCGGGACAGGAACCATGGCTACACCTTC. The encoded protein is CASSRDRNHGYTF.

In this sample, this clonotype turned up many times. The chain uses TRBV2 and TRBJ2-5, with D maybe TRBD2 (6 bases). V shed 3 bases and J shed 0 bases, with 11 bases lying between them. From germline, CDR1 is SNHLY and CDR2 FYNNEI. This CDR3 contains 15 residues. CDR3 DNA: TGTGCCAGCAGTGACCGCGGGGCGTACCAAGAGACCCAGTACTTC. As protein: CASSDRGAYQETQYF.

This clonotype was recorded many times. The J gene is TRBJ2-7, the V gene TRBV12-3 or TRBV12-4; possible D gene TRBD1, 5 bases. The CDR3 length is 13 residues. Trimming left V 2 bases short and J 3 bases short, with 8 bases between. CDR3 loop: CASSLYRSYEQYF. DNA for the CDR3: TGTGCCAGCAGTTTATACAGGAGCTACGAGCAGTACTTC.

This clonotype showed up many times. The chain carries TRBV6-5 and TRBJ2-7; 10 bases are shared with TRBD1. Germline loops: CDR1 MNHEY, CDR2 SVGAGI. The CDR3 is 15 amino acids. Trimming cost V 8 bases and J 2 bases; bases outside gene matches: 9. CDR3 DNA: TGTGCCAGCGGGAGATTAGGGACAGGGGCCTACGAGCAGTACTTC. This encodes CASGRLGTGAYEQYF.

The rearrangement uses TRBV30 and TRBJ1-1; D unresolved. Deletions cut 3 bases from V and 1 base from J, with 12 bases between. CDR1 is GTSNPN, CDR2 SVGIG, per germline (reference sequence). The CDR3 is 14 amino acids. The CDR3 region is CAWRTGLTNTEAFF. The DNA for the CDR3 is TGTGCCTGGAGGACGGGTCTTACGAACACTGAAGCTTTCTTT.

In its sample, this clonotype was seen many times. The V call is TRBV7-2, the J call TRBJ2-7; maybe TRBD2 (7 bases). Germline-derived CDR1 and CDR2 are SGHTA and FQGNSA. This CDR3 is built from 13 residues. Trimming cost V 4 bases and J 6 bases, with 13 bases left between them. The CDR3 loop is CASSSGGRAEQYF. The DNA for the CDR3 is TGTGCCAGCAGCTCGGGGGGCAGGGCCGAGCAGTACTTC.

This clonotype was found many times. The chain joins TRBV6-1 to TRBJ1-5; unclear D gene. Germline lookup yields CDR1 MNHNS and CDR2 SASEGT. Trimming stripped 3 bases from V and 4 bases from J, with 13 bases between. This CDR3 is built from 15 residues. CDR3: CASSEGRPSNQPQHF. CDR3 nucleotide sequence: TGTGCCAGCAGTGAGGGGAGACCTTCGAATCAGCCCCAGCATTTT.

The sample holds a few counts of this clonotype. The chain is built from TRBV12-3 or TRBV12-4 and TRBJ2-5, with 10 bases matching TRBD2. The J segment lost 3 bases and the V segment lost 3 bases, leaving 4 bases of the junction unmatched. The CDR3 consists of 15 residues. CDR3 sequence: CASSLTLAGEETQYF. The CDR3, as DNA: TGTGCCAGCAGTTTGACCCTAGCGGGGGAAGAGACCCAGTACTTC.

Worth noting for this clonotype: This CDR3 is missing its conserved last phenylalanine or tryptophan, likely due to a read error. The chain uses TRBV9 and TRBJ2-7; 10 bases are a match to TRBD2. The CDR3 contains 15 residues. The germline V gene has CDR1 SGDLS and CDR2 YYNGEE. V lost 1 base and J lost 7; bases outside the gene matches: 8. The CDR3 sequence is CASSVYGLAEAEQYL. The CDR3 DNA follows: TGTGCCAGCAGCGTATATGGACTAGCGGAGGCGGAGCAGTACCTC.

The table lists this clonotype with a few counts. The chain carries TRBV18 and TRBJ1-5, with 8 bases that match TRBD1. The germline V gene has CDR1 KGHSH and CDR2 LQKENI. The CDR3 sequence is 17 residues long. The V gene end was trimmed by 2 bases and the J gene end by 0 bases; junction bases not matched to a gene: 6. CDR3 nucleotide sequence: TGTGCCAGCTCACCAAGTCGGGACAGGTCTAGCAATCAGCCCCAGCATTTT. Its protein is CASSPSRDRSSNQPQHF.

V and J are TRBV20-1 and TRBJ1-2; D perhaps matches TRBD1 (5 bases). This CDR3 contains 15 residues. Trimming removed 3 bases from V and 8 bases from J, with 22 bases in between. Germline V CDR1 and CDR2: DFQATT, SNEGSKA (reference sequence). CDR3 coding DNA: TGCAGTGCTAGTCTAGTTGGGGGAAAGGTAGGAGGCTACACCTTC. It is translated as CSASLVGGKVGGYTF.

This clonotype was recorded at least ten times. V and J are TRBV6-2 or TRBV6-3 and TRBJ2-7; 8 bases map to TRBD2. This CDR3 comprises 14 residues. V lost 1 base to trimming and J lost 2 bases; unmatched junction nucleotides: 1. Germline V gene data show CDR1 as MNHEY and CDR2 as SVGEGT. The chain's CDR3 is CASSYFSGTYEQYF. CDR3 coding DNA: TGTGCCAGCAGTTACTTTAGCGGGACCTACGAGCAGTACTTC.

This clonotype turned up a few times. Given a much more abundant clone one base away, this may be a read error. This sequence joins TRBV7-9 and TRBJ1-2, with 7 positions matching TRBD1. Trimming at V came to 5 bases and at J to 1 base, leaving 4 bases not matched to a gene. CDR3 length: 14 amino acids. Germline lookup yields CDR1 SEHNR and CDR2 FQNEAQ (reference sequence). The CDR3 region has the DNA TGTGCCAGCAGCCCGGGACAGATTAACTATGGCTACACCTTC. Translation: CASSPGQINYGYTF.

This clonotype has just a few counts. This chain uses TRBV6-1 with TRBJ2-5, with 8 bases lining up with TRBD2. The ends lost 10 bases at V and 3 bases at J; junction bases unmatched: 10. The germline V gene has CDR1 MNHNS and CDR2 SASEGT. The CDR3 runs to 14 residues. CDR3 DNA sequence: TGTGCCACCGGACTTACGGGACTAGAAGAGACCCAGTACTTC. Protein sequence: CATGLTGLEETQYF.

This clonotype was seen repeatedly, ten times or more. In nucleotides, the CDR3 is TGTGCCAGCATCCGGACAGGGGTCTCCTACGAGCAGTACTTC. This translates into CASIRTGVSYEQYF. The chain has TRBV2 and TRBJ2-7, with 9 bases identical to TRBD1. Trimming cost V 7 bases and J 0 bases; bases outside gene matches: 4. Germline loops: CDR1 SNHLY, CDR2 FYNNEI. This CDR3 region has 14 residues.

This clonotype was observed many times. J is TRBJ1-2 and V is TRBV12-3 or TRBV12-4; 7 nucleotides match TRBD1. The CDR3 sequence is 13 residues long. V shed 8 bases, J shed 6 bases, and the junction held 9 bases outside the gene matches. The CDR3 is CASVRQGGNGYTF. The CDR3 region has the DNA TGTGCCAGCGTTAGACAGGGAGGGAATGGCTACACCTTC.

This clonotype has more than one count but fewer than ten. The J gene is TRBJ1-2, the V gene TRBV27; TRBD1 is a possible D gene (5 bases). The germline CDR1 and CDR2 sequences are MNHEY and SMNVEV (reference sequence). This CDR3 comprises 15 residues. Trimming pared 1 base from V and 5 bases from J, leaving 14 bases between. The CDR3: CASSLWSGDEYGYTF. The DNA of the CDR3 is TGTGCCAGCAGTTTATGGTCGGGGGATGAGTATGGCTACACCTTC.

This clonotype was seen ten or more times. The chain joins TRBV28 to TRBJ1-3, with D possibly being TRBD1 (6 bases). The CDR3 totals 15 residues. Germline assignment: CDR1 MDHEN and CDR2 SYDVKM. Trimming removed 2 bases at V and 2 bases at J, with 10 bases between. For the CDR3, the DNA is TGTGCCAGCAGTTTAGCAGGGGACGCTGGAAACACCATATATTTT. It encodes CASSLAGDAGNTIYF.

The CDR3 sequence is CASSLDSYTLSGNTEAFF. DNA of the CDR3: TGTGCCAGCAGCCTAGACAGCTACACCCTTTCGGGGAACACTGAAGCTTTCTTT. This rearrangement joins TRBV5-6 to TRBJ1-1; D is perhaps TRBD1 (5 bases). Deletions cut 4 bases from V and 1 base from J, with 23 bases between. CDR1 is SGHDT and CDR2 is YYEEEE in the germline V gene. CDR3 length: 18 amino acids.

This clonotype has ten or more counts. The chain links TRBV20-1 to TRBJ2-7, with 11 bases that match TRBD2. Germline V gene data show CDR1 as DFQATT and CDR2 as SNEGSKA (reference sequence). The CDR3 loop spans 14 amino acids. V lost 4 bases and J lost 1; bases outside the gene matches: 3. For the CDR3, the DNA is TGCAGTGCTACGGGACTAGCGGCGTCCTACGAGCAGTACTTC. Encoded protein: CSATGLAASYEQYF.